Given below is one T cell receptor beta chain in context. This sample was taken from a study of identifying expanded T cells in peripheral blood. TCRdb's table, derived via immunoSEQ multiplex PCR, lists solely in-frame clones and lacks some. The sample lists just over 90,000 clones; roughly 90% were seen once. V gave up 2 bases and J gave up 8 bases; unmatched junction bases: 2. The CDR3 is 14 amino acids. Germline values: CDR1 SGHRS, CDR2 YFSETQ. The chain is built from TRBV5-1 and TRBJ1-6; 9 nucleotides align to TRBD1. The receptor comes from a person between 18 and 75 years old in good health. Specimen: blood. In DNA, the CDR3 is TGCGCCAGCAGCTTCGGGACAGGGTATTCACCCCTCCACTTT. Translation: CASSFGTGYSPLHF.